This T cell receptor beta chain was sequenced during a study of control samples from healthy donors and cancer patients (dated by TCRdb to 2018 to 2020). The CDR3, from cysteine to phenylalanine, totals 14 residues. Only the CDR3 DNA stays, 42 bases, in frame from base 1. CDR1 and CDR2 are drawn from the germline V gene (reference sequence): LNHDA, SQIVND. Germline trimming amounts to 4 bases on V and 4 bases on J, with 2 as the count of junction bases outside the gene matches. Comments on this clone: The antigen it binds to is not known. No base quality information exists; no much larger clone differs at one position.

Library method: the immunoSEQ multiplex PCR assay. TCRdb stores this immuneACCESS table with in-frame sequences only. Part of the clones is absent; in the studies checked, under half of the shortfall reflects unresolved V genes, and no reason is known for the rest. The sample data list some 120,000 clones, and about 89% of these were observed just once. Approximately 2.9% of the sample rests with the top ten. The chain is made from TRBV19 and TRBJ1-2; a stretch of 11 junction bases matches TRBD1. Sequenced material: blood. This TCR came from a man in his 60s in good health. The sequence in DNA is TGTGCCAGTAGTACCGGGACAGGGGGCTATGGCTACACCTTC. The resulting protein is CASSTGTGGYGYTF.